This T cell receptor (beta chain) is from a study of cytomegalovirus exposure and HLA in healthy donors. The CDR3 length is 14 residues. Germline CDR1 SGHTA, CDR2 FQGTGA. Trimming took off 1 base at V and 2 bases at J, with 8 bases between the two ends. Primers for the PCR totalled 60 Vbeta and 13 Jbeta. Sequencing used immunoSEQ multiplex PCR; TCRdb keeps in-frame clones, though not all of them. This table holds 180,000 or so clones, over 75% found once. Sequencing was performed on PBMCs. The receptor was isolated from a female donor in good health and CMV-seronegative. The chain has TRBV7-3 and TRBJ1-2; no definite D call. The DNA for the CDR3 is TGTGCCAGCAGCTTAATTCCCTCCAACTATGGCTACACCTTC. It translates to CASSLIPSNYGYTF.